The 26 T cell receptor beta chains below come from one sample, sequenced in a study of shared clonotypes between healthy human individuals. Assay used: immunoSEQ multiplex PCR; TCRdb lists only in-frame clones, some missing. The sample carries over a million clones, approximately 78% recorded once. Sequenced sample: memory CD4+ T cells from PBMCs. Subset: CD45RA-negative fraction. Every receptor here comes from a man aged 18-30 years in good health. Some clones in this sample may be carry-over from other donors' samples.

Worth noting for this clone: Germline is not matched at one junction end, which may reflect a read error. The chain recombines TRBV6-1 with TRBJ2-7; 9 bases agree with TRBD1. Per the germline V gene, CDR1 is MNHNS and CDR2 is SASEGT. The CDR3 spans 15 residues. The DNA for the CDR3 is TGTGCCAGCGGTGAACAGGGGGCTTCCCCCTACGAGCAGTACTTC. Protein sequence: CASGEQGASPYEQYF.

In this sample, this clone turned up a few times. This sequence joins TRBV5-5 and TRBJ1-4; TRBD1 is a possible D gene (6 bases). Germline values: CDR1 SGHKS, CDR2 YYEKEE (reference sequence). This CDR3 region has 14 residues. V lost 3 bases and J 2 bases, leaving 8 bases between the germline ends. The CDR3 bases are TGTGCCAGCAGCTCGGACAGCACTAATGAAAAACTGTTTTTT. Protein sequence: CASSSDSTNEKLFF. The whole variable domain, filled in from reference TRBV5-5 and TRBJ1-4, reads DAGVTQSPTHLIKTRGQQVTLRCSPISGHKSVSWYQQVLGQGPQFIFQYYEKEERGRGNFPDRFSARQFPNYSSELNVNALLLGDSALYLCASSSDSTNEKLFFGSGTQLSVL.

Concerning this clone itself: The sample contains more than one DNA sequence encoding this CDR3. The CDR3 DNA is TGTGCCAGTAGTATGCGGGGGAACACTGAAGCTTTCTTT. Protein product: CASSMRGNTEAFF. The V and J genes are TRBV19 and TRBJ1-1; D gene ambiguous. The V gene lost 3 bases and the J gene lost 1 base, with 6 bases spanning the gap. CDR1 and CDR2 from the germline V gene are LNHDA and SQIVND (reference sequence). The CDR3 length is 13 residues.

The chain combines TRBV19 with TRBJ1-1, with 8 bases fitting TRBD1. The CDR3 contains 13 residues. The germline V gene encodes CDR1 LNHDA and CDR2 SQIVND (reference sequence). Trimming took 5 bases from V and 4 from J; bases not matched to a gene: 3. In nucleotides, the CDR3 is TGTGCCAGTAGTTACGACAGGGGCACTGAAGCTTTCTTT. Translating gives CASSYDRGTEAFF.

The J gene is TRBJ1-4, the V gene TRBV9; 8 nucleotides align to TRBD1. The V segment lost 3 bases and the J segment 3 bases; nucleotides outside the gene matches: 4. CDR1 SGDLS and CDR2 YYNGEE come from the germline V gene. CDR3 size: 15 residues. The CDR3 region has the DNA TGTGCCAGCAGCGAGAGACAGGGGCCTAATGAAAAACTGTTTTTT. Its protein product is CASSERQGPNEKLFF.

This chain joins TRBV28 and TRBJ2-5, with D uncertain. The germline V gene encodes CDR1 MDHEN and CDR2 SYDVKM. The CDR3 loop spans 13 amino acids. V lost 6 bases to trimming and J lost 0 bases, with 8 bases between them. CDR3 in amino acids: CASRFRYQETQYF. The CDR3 nucleotides are TGTGCCAGCAGGTTTAGATACCAAGAGACCCAGTACTTC.

This chain connects TRBV7-8 to TRBJ2-7; 10 positions match TRBD2. Germline-derived CDR1 and CDR2 are SGHVS and FQNEAQ. The CDR3 extends over 15 amino acids. Losses at the gene ends were 6 bases for V and 2 bases for J; bases not matched to a gene: 7. The CDR3 nucleotides read TGTGCCAGCAGACCCTTCAGCGGGAGGGCCTACGAGCAGTACTTC. Protein product: CASRPFSGRAYEQYF.

The chain recombines TRBV6-5 with TRBJ2-3; D may be TRBD1 or TRBD2 (6 bases each). Germline CDR1 reads MNHEY; CDR2 reads SVGAGI. The CDR3 is 15 residues long. Trimming removed 5 bases at V and 5 bases at J, with 17 bases between. The DNA for the CDR3 is TGTGCCAGCAGTCCACAATTGGGGGGCCAAGATACGCAGTATTTT. Protein: CASSPQLGGQDTQYF.

This rearrangement joins TRBV7-8 to TRBJ1-1, with a weak D call TRBD1 (6 bases). The CDR3 spans 14 residues. Deletions cut 1 base from V and 4 bases from J, with 10 bases between. From germline, CDR1 is SGHVS and CDR2 FQNEAQ. CDR3 bases: TGTGCCAGCAGCTTAGAAAGGGGGGCCACTGAAGCTTTCTTT. This gives the protein CASSLERGATEAFF. Combining the CDR3 with reference TRBV7-8 and TRBJ1-1 gives the whole variable domain GAGVSQSPRYKVAKRGQDVALRCDPISGHVSLFWYQQALGQGPEFLTYFQNEAQLDKSGLPSDRFFAERPEGSVSTLKIQRTQQEDSAVYLCASSLERGATEAFFGQGTRLTVV.

This chain joins TRBV2 and TRBJ1-2; TRBD1 is a possible D gene (5 bases). The germline V gene encodes CDR1 SNHLY and CDR2 FYNNEI. Between the trimmed V and J ends, which lost 6 bases and 4 bases, there was a span of 15 bases. The CDR3 is 14 amino acids. The CDR3 sequence is CASRNSGGAYGYTF. For the CDR3, the DNA is TGTGCCAGCAGAAACTCCGGGGGTGCCTATGGCTACACCTTC.

The chain uses TRBV5-1 and TRBJ2-3; no clear D. The CDR3 consists of 11 residues. Germline loops: CDR1 SGHRS, CDR2 YFSETQ. V was shortened by 4 bases and J by 6 bases, with 6 bases between the two germline ends. CDR3 in amino acids: CASSPSDTQYF. The CDR3 DNA reads TGCGCCAGCAGCCCCAGCGATACGCAGTATTTT.

The chain employs TRBV7-2 and TRBJ1-5; the D gene is possibly TRBD1 (5 bases). V was trimmed by 4 bases and J by 7 bases, leaving 17 bases between them. The CDR3 length is 15 residues. From germline, CDR1 is SGHTA and CDR2 FQGNSA. The CDR3 bases are TGTGCCAGCAGCTCACAATTCCAGGGAGGCCAGCCCCAGCATTTT. It translates to CASSSQFQGGQPQHF.

The chain has TRBV11-2 and TRBJ2-1; no clear D gene. Trimming pared 7 bases from V and 3 bases from J, leaving 4 bases between. The CDR3 has 11 residues. Germline V gene sequence: CDR1 SGHAT, CDR2 FQNNGV. CDR3 loop: CASTYYNEQFF. CDR3 in DNA: TGTGCCAGCACATACTACAATGAGCAGTTCTTC.

The chain employs TRBV5-1 and TRBJ2-1; 9 bases are shared with TRBD2. In germline, CDR1 is SGHRS, CDR2 YFSETQ. Losses at the gene ends were 4 bases for V and 6 bases for J; bases not matched to a gene: 8. The CDR3 sequence is 15 residues long. Here the CDR3 DNA reads TGCGCCAGCAGCGAGGGAGCGGGAGGTAGCAATGAGCAGTTCTTC. Its translation: CASSEGAGGSNEQFF. The full variable domain, completed using reference TRBV5-1 and TRBJ2-1, is KAGVTQTPRYLIKTRGQQVTLSCSPISGHRSVSWYQQTPGQGLQFLFEYFSETQRNKGNFPGRFSGRQFSNSRSEMNVSTLELGDSALYLCASSEGAGGSNEQFFGPGTRLTVL.

V usage is TRBV4-2 and J usage is TRBJ2-1; 9 bases agree with TRBD2. The ends lost 1 base at V and 4 bases at J; junction bases unmatched: 5. CDR1 is LGHNA and CDR2 is YNFKEQ in the germline V gene. This CDR3 has 16 amino acids. CDR3 sequence: CASSQVGGRAYNEQFF. The CDR3 DNA reads TGTGCCAGCAGCCAAGTGGGCGGGAGGGCGTACAATGAGCAGTTCTTC.

V gene TRBV5-1 combines with J gene TRBJ1-2; D may be TRBD1 (5 bases). CDR1 and CDR2 (germline): SGHRS, YFSETQ. With 1 base removed from V and 4 bases from J, the gap between germline ends came to 11 bases. This CDR3 is built from 14 residues. The DNA for the CDR3 is TGCGCCAGCAGCTTGCGGACATTCGGCTATGGCTACACCTTC. This encodes CASSLRTFGYGYTF.

The chain uses TRBV25-1 and TRBJ2-7, with a possible D match to TRBD1 (6 bases). Trimming stripped 5 bases from V and 2 bases from J, with 13 bases between. Germline loops: CDR1 MGHDK, CDR2 SYGVNS. This CDR3 is 14 amino acids long. For the CDR3, the DNA is TGTGCCAGCAGTCGGCAGGGGAGAACCTACGAGCAGTACTTC. This translates into CASSRQGRTYEQYF.

The chain employs TRBV23-1 and TRBJ1-1; D is unclear. TRBV23-1 is an ORF, and what it does is uncertain. V was pared by 7 bases and J by 6 bases, with 21 bases between. The CDR3 consists of 15 residues. The CDR3 bases are TGCGCCAGCAAGAGGAGTGAGTTAGGGTTCTCTGAAGCTTTCTTT. It encodes CASKRSELGFSEAFF.

The V and J genes are TRBV7-2 and TRBJ2-1; the D gene is possibly TRBD2 (5 bases). Germline V gene data show CDR1 as SGHTA and CDR2 as FQGNSA. V lost 5 bases and J lost 9, with 20 bases in between. This CDR3 spans 15 amino acids. The CDR3, as DNA: TGTGCCAGCAGCGCCTATAACCTAGCAAACAGTGAGCAGTTCTTC. Translation gives CASSAYNLANSEQFF.

V gene TRBV7-9 combines with J gene TRBJ2-4; 7 positions match TRBD2. The CDR3 extends over 14 amino acids. Trimming took 1 base from V and 5 from J; bases not matched to a gene: 2. From germline, CDR1 is SEHNR and CDR2 FQNEAQ (reference sequence). The CDR3 sequence: CASSLGGGQNIQYF. DNA of the CDR3: TGTGCCAGCAGCTTAGGGGGAGGGCAAAACATTCAGTACTTC. The whole variable domain, remainder taken from reference TRBV7-9 and TRBJ2-4, is DTGVSQNPRHKITKRGQNVTFRCDPISEHNRLYWYRQTLGQGPEFLTYFQNEAQLEKSRLLSDRFSAERPKGSFSTLEIQRTEQGDSAMYLCASSLGGGQNIQYFGAGTRLSVL.

Worth noting for this clone: A much larger clone differs by one base, so this may be a read error. This specimen includes other DNA sequences encoding the same CDR3. The chain is built from TRBV7-9 and TRBJ2-1; D perhaps matches TRBD2 (5 bases). The germline V gene has CDR1 SEHNR and CDR2 FQNEAQ (reference sequence). Trimming cost V 1 base and J 10 bases, with 5 bases left between them. The CDR3 is made up of 11 amino acids. The CDR3 DNA reads TGTGCCAGCAGCTTAGGAGGGGAGCAGTTCTTC. As protein: CASSLGGEQFF.

V gene TRBV14 combines with J gene TRBJ2-7; a possible D gene is TRBD1 (5 bases). The CDR3 covers 14 residues. CDR1 and CDR2 (germline): SGHDN, FVKESK. V dropped 0 bases and J dropped 8 bases, with 14 bases sitting between them. DNA of the CDR3: TGTGCCAGCAGCCAAGATCTTGACAGCGCGAAGCAGTACTTC. Protein: CASSQDLDSAKQYF.

Of note for this clone: A clone one base away is much larger, so this may be a read error. Other DNA sequences within the sample encode an identical CDR3. The CDR3 nucleotides are TGTGCCAGCAGCCAAGGACTAGCGGGAGTTAATGAGCAGTTCTTC. Translated: CASSQGLAGVNEQFF. The V call is TRBV4-2, the J call TRBJ2-1; 12 nucleotides agree with TRBD2. The CDR3 covers 15 residues. V was pared by 1 base and J by 7 bases, with 2 bases of the junction left unmatched. Germline CDR1 LGHNA, CDR2 YNFKEQ.

This clone showed up just a few times. This rearrangement joins TRBV5-4 to TRBJ1-4; D not certain. The CDR3 loop spans 14 amino acids. The germline V gene encodes CDR1 SGHNT and CDR2 YYREEE (reference sequence). V lost 4 bases and J lost 0, with 7 bases in between. CDR3 amino acids: CASSQDTTNEKLFF. DNA for the CDR3: TGTGCCAGCAGCCAAGACACAACTAATGAAAAACTGTTTTTT.

The chain has TRBV27 and TRBJ1-1; no reliable D call. The germline V gene has CDR1 MNHEY and CDR2 SMNVEV (reference sequence). The CDR3 runs to 16 residues. Deletions cut 5 bases from V and 1 base from J, with 17 bases between. The CDR3 is CASSRPGEGKNTEAFF. CDR3 bases: TGTGCCAGCAGTCGACCCGGCGAGGGAAAGAACACTGAAGCTTTCTTT.

A single count supports this clone. The CDR3: CASSYTLAAETQYF. In DNA, the CDR3 is TGTGCCAGCAGCTATACACTAGCGGCAGAGACCCAGTACTTC. The chain is built from TRBV5-8 and TRBJ2-5; 8 bases line up with TRBD2. The germline V gene has CDR1 SGHTS and CDR2 YDEGEE. Trimming cost V 3 bases and J 4 bases; bases outside gene matches: 5. This CDR3 spans 14 amino acids. Together with reference TRBV5-8 and TRBJ2-5, the CDR3 gives the full variable domain: EAGVTQSPTHLIKTRGQQATLRCSPISGHTSVYWYQQALGLGLQFLLWYDEGEERNRGNFPPRFSGRQFPNYSSELNVNALELEDSALYLCASSYTLAAETQYFGPGTRLLVL.